This entry features one TCR beta chain sequence. Its antigen is undetermined. The PCR ran on 60 Vbeta and 13 Jbeta primers. The table came from immunoSEQ multiplex PCR; TCRdb's copy has only in-frame clones and leaves some out. The profile shows about 270,000 clones, more than 55% of them singletons. The data derive from a study of cytomegalovirus exposure and HLA in healthy donors. Notes on the study in general: Association of a missense DCLRE1C variant with TCR beta V- and J-gene trimming was reported in a later analysis. Reportedly, TCR beta sequences accurately predicted HLA-A and HLA-B alleles in most subjects. An assumption of roughly uniform sequencing depth across donors underlay the presence/absence analyses. Segments of the TCR beta V type were, in most cases, productive about 90% or about 30% of the time in an earlier analysis.

This TCR came from a female donor in good health and CMV-seronegative. What was sequenced was PBMCs.

CDR3 loop: CASSLARSYEQYF. The CDR3 DNA sequence: TGTGCCAGCAGCTTGGCCAGGTCCTACGAGCAGTACTTC. The V gene is TRBV5-4, the J gene TRBJ2-7, with D uncertain. Germline CDR1 reads SGHNT; CDR2 reads YYREEE (reference sequence). V was cut by 0 bases and J by 1 base, with 5 bases left in between. The CDR3 covers 13 residues.